The T cell receptor (beta chain) under discussion was sequenced for a study of T cell responses to AZD1222 COVID-19 vaccine. Study outcomes and limitations: Repertoires in all cases were sampled only once the peak T cell response had passed.

On this clone: Its antigen is not known.

Using immunoSEQ multiplex PCR, the repertoire was profiled, and TCRdb retains in-frame clones only, with some absent. Of approximately 110,000 clones in the sample, around 85% were seen once. This CDR3 has 13 amino acids. Germline V gene sequence: CDR1 ENHRY, CDR2 SYGVKD. Trimming shortened V by 7 bases and J by 3 bases, and 13 bases separated the two germline ends. V and J are TRBV10-3 and TRBJ2-7; tentatively, D is TRBD2 (5 bases). The material was peripheral blood, obtained on day 0 of AZD1222 vaccination. The clonotype originates from an adult in good health. CDR3 loop: CAINPTGSYEQYF. CDR3 in DNA: TGTGCCATCAACCCGACGGGAAGCTACGAGCAGTACTTC.